The rows below give T cell receptor beta chains drawn from one sample of a study of T cell changes during pregnancy in multiple sclerosis. Profiling relied on immunoSEQ multiplex PCR, and the TCRdb table lists in-frame clones only, not all of them. Of approximately 92,000 clones in the sample, approximately 92% were seen once. Sequencing was performed on peripheral blood, taken in the first trimester of pregnancy. These receptors were obtained from a female donor with multiple sclerosis, enrolled in a pregnancy study. Each CDR3 is given with its conserved first and last residue. A D gene is named only where the DNA matches it firmly. Only some rows state a clone size, as once, few, many or a class for expanded clones.

clone size,D gene,J gene,V gene,CDR3 DNA,CDR3 protein
few,-,TRBJ1-1,TRBV9,TGTGCCAGCAGCGTAGACAACGGCGGTCTTGAAGCTTTCTTT,CASSVDNGGLEAFF
-,-,TRBJ1-4,TRBV2,TGTGCCAGCAGGAGGGTGGGGACTAATGAAAAACTGTTTTTT,CASRRVGTNEKLFF
-,-,TRBJ2-5,TRBV23-1,TGCGCCAGCAGTCTGGTGGGAGCGGTCCAAGAGACCCAGTACTTC,CASSLVGAVQETQYF
-,TRBD1,TRBJ1-1,TRBV7-2,TGTGCCAGCAGCTTTAAACAGGGGAGCACTGAAGCTTTCTTT,CASSFKQGSTEAFF
-,TRBD1,TRBJ1-5,TRBV2,TGTGCCAGCAGTCGGGACAGGCAGCGCAATCAGCCCCAGCATTTT,CASSRDRQRNQPQHF
-,-,TRBJ2-1,TRBV11-2,TGTGCCAGCAGCTCGGACAGCAATGAGCAGTTCTTC,CASSSDSNEQFF
-,-,TRBJ1-3,TRBV7-2,TGTGCCAGCAGCTTATGGACAAATCCCTCTGGAAACACCATATATTTT,CASSLWTNPSGNTIYF
once,-,TRBJ2-7,TRBV6-5,TGTGCCAGCATTTCTACAGCCTCCTACGAGCAGTACTTC,CASISTASYEQYF
-,-,TRBJ1-5,TRBV6-1,TGTGCCAGCAGTGAAGGGTTGGGCCAGCCCCAGCATTTT,CASSEGLGQPQHF
-,TRBD1,TRBJ1-5,TRBV6-1,TGTGCCAGCAGTGACAGGGGGCGAGGGCAGCCCCAGCATTTT,CASSDRGRGQPQHF
-,-,TRBJ2-7,TRBV28,TGTGCCAGCAGTTTGGTACAGAACGAGCAGTACTTC,CASSLVQNEQYF
-,TRBD1,TRBJ2-5,TRBV7-2,TGTGCCAGCAGCTTAATTCATCGGACAGGGAAAGAGACCCAGTACTTC,CASSLIHRTGKETQYF
-,-,TRBJ1-1,TRBV25-1,TGTGCCAGCAGTGCCCTAGGGGCAGCCACTGAAGCTTTCTTT,CASSALGAATEAFF
-,TRBD2,TRBJ2-1,TRBV6-5,TGTGCCAGCAGTTTCGGGACTAGCGGGAGGGGCAATGAGCAGTTCTTC,CASSFGTSGRGNEQFF
-,-,TRBJ2-7,TRBV4-1,TGCGCCAGCAGCCAAGATCAGGCAGGCACCTACGAGCAGTACTTC,CASSQDQAGTYEQYF
-,-,TRBJ1-1,TRBV7-9,TGTGCCAGCAGCTTTCAGGGGCAGAACACTGAAGCTTTCTTT,CASSFQGQNTEAFF
-,TRBD1,TRBJ2-5,TRBV19,TGTGCCACCAGCATCAGGACAGGGATTGTGGAGACCCAGTACTTC,CATSIRTGIVETQYF
-,TRBD2,TRBJ2-7,TRBV30,TGTGCCTGGAGTAGCGGGGCATCCTACGAGCAGTACTTC,CAWSSGASYEQYF
-,TRBD2,TRBJ2-1,TRBV4-1,TGCGCCAGCAGCCAAGGGTCCGGCGGGGGTTACTCCTACAATGAGCAGTTCTTC,CASSQGSGGGYSYNEQFF
-,-,TRBJ1-5,TRBV2,TGTGCCAGCAGCGAATCCTACAATCAGCCCCAGCATTTT,CASSESYNQPQHF
-,TRBD1,TRBJ1-3,TRBV7-9,TGTGCCAGCAGCTTACGCGAGGGCCAGGGGGTCGGAAACACCATATATTTT,CASSLREGQGVGNTIYF
-,-,TRBJ1-1,TRBV5-1,TGCGCCAGCAGCGATCGACAGCGTATTACGAACACTGAAGCTTTCTTT,CASSDRQRITNTEAFF
-,TRBD2,TRBJ2-2,TRBV7-8,TGTGCCAGCAGCAATGAAATACTAGCGGAGGTGACCGGGGAGCTGTTTTTT,CASSNEILAEVTGELFF
-,TRBD2,TRBJ2-3,TRBV30,TGTGCCTGGACTGGACTAGAGGCCACAGATACGCAGTATTTT,CAWTGLEATDTQYF
-,TRBD2,TRBJ2-5,TRBV2,TGTGCCAGCAGACTAGCGGGCCCCTGGACCCAGTACTTC,CASRLAGPWTQYF
-,-,TRBJ1-2,TRBV5-1,TGCGCCAGCAATTCTGGAAGACAGAGCTATGGCTACACCTTC,CASNSGRQSYGYTF
-,TRBD2,TRBJ2-1,TRBV13,TGTGCCAGCAGCTCAAGCCCGCCCTTCCCAGCGGGAGGGGGTGGGAATGAGCAGTTCTTC,CASSSSPPFPAGGGGNEQFF
-,TRBD1,TRBJ2-7,TRBV10-3,TGTGCCATCAGTCCGGGACAGGAGATTTACGAGCAGTACTTC,CAISPGQEIYEQYF
-,TRBD1,TRBJ2-7,TRBV14,TGTGCCAGCAGCCTGCCCGGGACAGGCTACGAGCAGTACTTC,CASSLPGTGYEQYF
-,TRBD2,TRBJ2-3,TRBV19,TGTGCCAGTAGTGCTGGACTAGCAGACACGCAGTATTTT,CASSAGLADTQYF
few,TRBD2,TRBJ2-1,TRBV9,TGTGCCAGCAGCCCCCGGGGAGGACTAGCGTCTATGAGCTCCTACAATGAGCAGTTCTTC,CASSPRGGLASMSSYNEQFF
many,-,TRBJ2-7,TRBV7-2,TGTGCCAGCAGCTTACAGGGTCAAACCTACGAGCAGTACTTC,CASSLQGQTYEQYF
-,TRBD1,TRBJ1-1,TRBV11-2,TGTGCCAGCAGCTCCCGGACAGGGAGGAGAGACACTGAAGCTTTCTTT,CASSSRTGRRDTEAFF
-,TRBD2,TRBJ2-2,TRBV2,TGTGCCAGCAGTGAGGTAGCGGGAAACACCGGGGAGCTGTTTTTT,CASSEVAGNTGELFF
once,TRBD1,TRBJ1-2,TRBV5-8,TGTGCCAGCAGCTTATCTTGGGACAGGGGAAACAACTATGGCTACACCTTC,CASSLSWDRGNNYGYTF
-,TRBD1,TRBJ1-2,TRBV11-2,TGTGCCAGCAGCCAAGCTCACCTCGGGACAGGGGGCGCGGGCTACACCTTC,CASSQAHLGTGGAGYTF
-,TRBD1,TRBJ2-2,TRBV5-8,TGTGCCAGCAGCCCCTGGACAGGGAGCACCGGGGAGCTGTTTTTT,CASSPWTGSTGELFF
-,TRBD1,TRBJ1-4,TRBV5-1,TGCGCCAGCAGCTTCGGGACAGGGGGTCGGGGTGAAAAACTGTTTTTT,CASSFGTGGRGEKLFF
-,TRBD2,TRBJ2-5,TRBV5-1,TGCGCCAGCAGCCTAACCCCGGGGGGGGAGACCCAGTACTTC,CASSLTPGGETQYF
-,-,TRBJ1-2,TRBV27,TGTGCCAGCAGTCCAGGAGGCAACTATGGCTACACCTTC,CASSPGGNYGYTF
once,TRBD1,TRBJ1-1,TRBV10-3,TGTGCCATCAGGACGACAGGGTACGACACTGAAGCTTTCTTT,CAIRTTGYDTEAFF
once,TRBD1,TRBJ2-1,TRBV4-3,TGCGCCAGCAGCCAAGGGGCAGGGGGATCGGGGCATGAGCAGTTCTTC,CASSQGAGGSGHEQFF
-,-,TRBJ1-1,TRBV6-5,TGTGCCAGCAGTTACCGGGGGGGACGGAAAACTGAAGCTTTCTTT,CASSYRGGRKTEAFF